This T cell receptor (beta chain) was sequenced during a study of blood T cell repertoires in COVID-19. At the level of the study: COVID-19 samples collected from the United States, Italy and Spain covered acute and convalescent phases.

Germline CDR1 is GTSNPN and CDR2 is SVGIG (reference sequence). This CDR3 is built from 15 residues. V was pared by 0 bases and J by 11 bases, with 22 bases between. Here immunoSEQ multiplex PCR was the method, and the copy in TCRdb shows in-frame clones only, minus some. The table includes 250,000 to 300,000 clones, 88% detected once. This TCR derives from a woman aged 25 to 45 with COVID-19, enrolled during active disease. The chain couples TRBV30 to TRBJ1-1, with D possibly TRBD1 on 6 matching bases. Sequencing was done on a sample of peripheral blood. CDR3 nucleotide sequence: TGTGCCTGGAGTGTAGGGGGGGGCATTATCGCAGCGGCTTTCTTT. Translation gives CAWSVGGGIIAAAFF.